The 9 T cell receptor beta chains listed next were all sequenced from one sample in a study of T cell repertoires in ileal Crohn's disease. TCRdb's copy holds only in-frame clones and misses some; the assay was immunoSEQ multiplex PCR. The table has 11,000 to 15,000 clones, roughly 82% seen once. The specimen was ileal tissue. Every receptor here comes from an adult with Crohn's disease.

V and J are TRBV25-1 and TRBJ1-1; 8 nucleotides line up with TRBD1. Trimming cost V 4 bases and J 1 base; bases outside gene matches: 5. The CDR3 loop spans 15 amino acids. Germline V gene sequence: CDR1 MGHDK, CDR2 SYGVNS. The CDR3 region has the DNA TGTGCCAGCAGTGGAGCCGGACAGGGGAACACTGAAGCTTTCTTT. Translated: CASSGAGQGNTEAFF.

The chain combines TRBV10-1 with TRBJ2-3, with D tentatively TRBD1 (5 bases). Trimming stripped 1 base from V and 4 bases from J, with 15 bases between. Germline loops: CDR1 WNHNN, CDR2 SYGVQD (reference sequence). The CDR3 is 16 amino acids. The CDR3 region has the DNA TGCGCCAGCAGTGAGTACGGGCCAGGGAAAGCAGATACGCAGTATTTT. It codes for CASSEYGPGKADTQYF.

The J gene is TRBJ1-5, the V gene TRBV6-1, with 9 nucleotides matching TRBD1. J gave up 6 bases and V 7 bases, and 10 bases lay outside the gene matches. The CDR3 length is 15 residues. The germline V gene has CDR1 MNHNS and CDR2 SASEGT. CDR3 DNA sequence: TGTGCCAGCAACCCGACAGGGGGGTCTAGTCAGCCCCAGCATTTT. This gives the protein CASNPTGGSSQPQHF.

CDR3: CASSSTGSYEQYF. In DNA, the CDR3 is TGCGCCAGCAGCTCGACAGGATCCTACGAGCAGTACTTC. The chain uses TRBV5-1 and TRBJ2-7, with D possibly TRBD1 on 6 matching bases. V was shortened by 3 bases and J by 1 base, with 8 bases between the two germline ends. The CDR3 totals 13 residues. Germline CDR1 and CDR2: SGHRS and YFSETQ.

This rearrangement joins TRBV5-1 to TRBJ2-7; maybe TRBD1 (5 bases). Germline CDR1 SGHRS, CDR2 YFSETQ. The germline V and J ends were trimmed by 0 bases and 2 bases, with 15 bases remaining between them. The CDR3 length is 16 residues. Here the CDR3 DNA reads TGCGCCAGCAGCTTGGGAGTAGGGGTGATCACCTACGAGCAGTACTTC. Amino acids: CASSLGVGVITYEQYF.

The V gene is TRBV6-4, the J gene TRBJ2-3; 10 bases are a match to TRBD2. This CDR3 spans 15 amino acids. Germline CDR1 is MRHNA and CDR2 is SNTAGT. Losses at the gene ends were 5 bases for V and 4 bases for J; bases not matched to a gene: 6. In DNA form, the CDR3 reads TGTGCCAGCAGTACGAGCGGGAGGGCCCCAGATACGCAGTATTTT. Encoded protein: CASSTSGRAPDTQYF.

This chain joins TRBV7-9 and TRBJ2-1; 7 positions match TRBD1. Germline values: CDR1 SEHNR, CDR2 FQNEAQ (reference sequence). This CDR3 spans 14 amino acids. Trimming at V came to 5 bases and at J to 9 bases, leaving 10 bases not matched to a gene. The CDR3 sequence is CASSGLGGTSEQFF. In DNA form, the CDR3 reads TGTGCCAGCAGCGGATTAGGGGGCACCAGTGAGCAGTTCTTC. Full variable domain (remainder filled in from reference TRBV7-9 and TRBJ2-1): DTGVSQNPRHKITKRGQNVTFRCDPISEHNRLYWYRQTLGQGPEFLTYFQNEAQLEKSRLLSDRFSAERPKGSFSTLEIQRTEQGDSAMYLCASSGLGGTSEQFFGPGTRLTVL.

This clone was seen only a few times. The J gene is TRBJ2-6, the V gene TRBV23-1, with 8 bases matching TRBD1. TRBV23-1 is flagged as an ORF with uncertain function. The trim removed 3 bases at V and 3 bases at J, leaving 16 bases unmatched. The CDR3 covers 20 residues. The CDR3 sequence: CASSQLKRTGNFCGANVLTF. The CDR3 nucleotides read TGCGCCAGCAGTCAGCTAAAGCGGACAGGGAATTTTTGTGGGGCCAACGTCCTGACTTTC.

This clone was seen a handful of times. The chain uses TRBV6-5 and TRBJ1-3; D remains ambiguous. CDR3 size: 15 residues. V was trimmed by 0 bases and J by 3 bases, leaving 9 bases between them. The germline CDR1 and CDR2 sequences are MNHEY and SVGAGI. CDR3 protein: CASSYSWGGGNTIYF. CDR3 nucleotides: TGTGCCAGCAGTTACTCTTGGGGAGGTGGAAACACCATATATTTT.